This record looks at one T cell receptor beta chain sequence and its context. Its antigen is not known. The assay was immunoSEQ multiplex PCR, and TCRdb's table has in-frame clones only and misses some. The sample holds about 100,000 clones, roughly 93% seen once. The data belong to a study of OX40 agonist ivuxolimab in advanced cancers. Study background: A male proportion of about 84% was recorded, with mean age approximately 57 years and range 23 to 79. Two cutaneous melanoma patients and one hepatocellular carcinoma patient, three in all, had partial responses. Study findings and constraints: Researchers report that CD8+ T cells had, on average, more expanded clones than CD4+.

In germline, CDR1 is MNHEY, CDR2 SMNVEV (reference sequence). Trimming stripped 6 bases from V and 0 bases from J, with 8 bases between. CDR3 length equals 14 residues. Specimen: CD4+ or CD8+ T cells sorted from blood, collected in a trial of the OX40 agonist ivuxolimab. The sequence came from an adult with an advanced solid tumor such as melanoma, head and neck, liver or kidney cancer. The rearrangement links TRBV27 to TRBJ2-2, with no clear D. CDR3 bases: TGTGCCAGCAGCTTCACAACGAACACCGGGGAGCTGTTTTTT. The encoded protein is CASSFTTNTGELFF.